This T cell receptor (beta chain) was documented in a study of Graves' ophthalmopathy and Graves' hyperthyroidism. Study-wide results and limits: Detected in blood as well were most expanded thyroid clonotypes with frequency above 0.001.

The table lists this clonotype with many counts. No antigen is known for it. In this cohort, patients with other autoimmune diseases, uncontrolled infections, pregnancy or lactation were excluded. The CDR3 is 13 amino acids. The germline gives CDR1 SEHNR, CDR2 FQNEAQ (reference sequence). V gave up 6 bases and J gave up 5 bases, with 13 bases separating them. Amplifying from RNA transcripts, the study obtained TCR beta CDR3 regions. The workflow started with a first-round RT-PCR run with HTBI primers and then moved on to a second-round multiplex PCR. TCRdb re-derived calls from the multiplex PCR reads in MiXCR, one entry per CDR3 protein. This table holds around 670,000 distinct CDR3 sequences, 35% to 50% found once.

Sequenced sample: peripheral blood. This receptor was identified in an adult man with Graves' ophthalmopathy. The chain uses TRBV7-9 and TRBJ2-5; D is perhaps TRBD2 (6 bases). DNA of the CDR3: TGTGCCAGCAGACGGGAGTCCCTCGAGACCCAGTACTTC. Translation gives CASRRESLETQYF.